The 13 T cell receptor beta chains listed next were all sequenced from one sample in a study of Graves' ophthalmopathy and Graves' hyperthyroidism. Amplification targeted the TCR beta CDR3 regions, with RNA transcripts as the source material. After a first-round RT-PCR with HTBI primers, a second-round multiplex PCR was run. TCRdb called the multiplex PCR reads again in MiXCR, with one record for every CDR3 protein. Of 600,000 to 950,000 distinct CDR3 sequences in the sample, approximately 40% were seen once. Sequencing used peripheral blood. The source of these receptors is an adult man with Graves' ophthalmopathy.

This clonotype was seen a handful of times. Given a much more abundant clone one base away, this may be a read error. V and J are TRBV29-1 and TRBJ1-2; 11 positions agree with TRBD1. From germline, CDR1 is SQVTM and CDR2 ANQGSEA. The CDR3 runs 15 residues. The V and J ends lost 1 base and 7 bases, in that order; junction bases with no gene match: 8. The CDR3 loop is CSVEGLGTGGSGYTF. The CDR3 DNA reads TGCAGCGTTGAAGGGCTTGGGACAGGGGGTAGTGGCTACACCTTC. Full variable domain (remainder filled in from reference TRBV29-1 and TRBJ1-2): SAVISQKPSRDICQRGTSLTIQCQVDSQVTMMFWYRQQPGQSLTLIATANQGSEATYESGFVIDKFPISRPNLTFSTLTVSNMSPEDSSIYLCSVEGLGTGGSGYTFGSGTRLTVV.

The chain joins TRBV7-6 to TRBJ1-6; 9 bases are shared with TRBD1. This CDR3 has 15 amino acids. The germline V gene has CDR1 SGHVS and CDR2 FNYEAQ. The V segment lost 5 bases and the J segment 9 bases; nucleotides outside the gene matches: 8. The CDR3 nucleotides are TGTGCCAGCAGCCAGCAACAGGGGGCCAGTTCACCCCTCCACTTT. Translating gives CASSQQQGASSPLHF.

This clonotype was picked up many times. J is TRBJ1-6 and V is TRBV20-1; TRBD1 agrees at 8 bases. CDR3 length: 14 residues. CDR1 and CDR2 (germline): DFQATT, SNEGSKA (reference sequence). With V trimmed by 3 bases and J by 10 bases, 8 bases remained unmatched. CDR3 region: CSARDRARVSPLHF. CDR3 coding DNA: TGCAGTGCTAGGGACAGGGCGAGAGTATCACCCCTCCACTTT.

The chain couples TRBV11-2 to TRBJ2-5; possibly TRBD1 for D (6 bases). V was cut by 7 bases and J by 5 bases, with 17 bases left in between. Germline-derived CDR1 and CDR2 are SGHAT and FQNNGV. The length of the CDR3 is 14 residues. The CDR3 DNA follows: TGTGCCAGCACCTGGTTGGGGCAGGGGGAGACCCAGTACTTC. This codes for CASTWLGQGETQYF.

This clonotype was detected ten times or more. The V gene is TRBV29-1, the J gene TRBJ1-1; a weak D match, TRBD1 (5 bases). Trimming took 7 bases from V and 1 from J, leaving 13 bases between them. The CDR3 totals 13 residues. The germline V gene has CDR1 SQVTM and CDR2 ANQGSEA. CDR3 in DNA: TGCAGCGCCGCCCCGGGGACGAACACTGAAGCTTTCTTT. Amino acid sequence: CSAAPGTNTEAFF.

This clonotype showed up many times. The chain uses TRBV7-9 and TRBJ1-6; D not certain. Germline V lookup: CDR1 SEHNR, CDR2 FQNEAQ (reference sequence). Trimming took off 5 bases at V and 5 bases at J, with 10 bases between the two ends. The CDR3 is 14 amino acids. The DNA of the CDR3 is TGTGCCAGCAGCGACCTGCCGAATAATTCACCCCTCCACTTT. Residues: CASSDLPNNSPLHF.

For this clonotype: The junction departs from the called germline gene at one end, perhaps through a read error. The chain is built from TRBV10-2 and TRBJ1-1, with D tentatively TRBD1 (6 bases). There are 16 residues in the CDR3. The germline gives CDR1 WSHSY, CDR2 SAAADI. The CDR3 DNA reads as TGTGCCAGCAGTGAAATGGACAGCAGTATGAACACTGAAGCTTTCTTT. This codes for CASSEMDSSMNTEAFF.

Notes on this clonotype: This may stem from a read error, because a much larger clone lies one nucleotide away. This chain connects TRBV7-2 to TRBJ1-3; 11 bases agree with TRBD1. V lost 5 bases, J lost 2 bases, and 2 bases stayed unmatched. CDR3 length: 15 residues. Germline V gives CDR1 SGHTA, CDR2 FQGNSA. The chain's CDR3 is CASSMGQGAGNTIYF. The CDR3 DNA follows: TGTGCCAGCAGCATGGGACAGGGGGCTGGAAACACCATATATTTT.

J is TRBJ2-5 and V is TRBV7-6; D remains unclear. There are 15 residues in the CDR3. Per germline, CDR1 SGHVS and CDR2 FNYEAQ. Deletions cut 1 base from V and 5 bases from J, with 14 bases between. CDR3 residues: CASSLGPGDVETQYF. CDR3 sequence (DNA): TGTGCCAGCAGCTTAGGTCCAGGTGATGTGGAGACCCAGTACTTC.

The rearrangement uses TRBV7-2 and TRBJ2-5; 12 bases agree with TRBD2. From germline, CDR1 is SGHTA and CDR2 FQGNSA. The trim removed 0 bases at V and 5 bases at J, leaving 10 bases unmatched. This CDR3 has 18 amino acids. As DNA, the CDR3 is TGTGCCAGCAGCTTAGCGCTGGCTAGCGGGAGGGGGGCGGAGACCCAGTACTTC. It specifies CASSLALASGRGAETQYF.

V and J are TRBV7-2 and TRBJ1-4; D ambiguous. CDR1 is SGHTA and CDR2 is FQGNSA in the germline V gene. The CDR3 is 14 amino acids. Trimming pared 5 bases from V and 4 bases from J, leaving 11 bases between. The DNA for the CDR3 is TGTGCCAGCAGCGTGGGCAGAGATAATGAAAAACTGTTTTTT. Its protein product is CASSVGRDNEKLFF. Full variable domain (rest looked up from reference TRBV7-2 and TRBJ1-4): GAGVSQSPSNKVTEKGKDVELRCDPISGHTALYWYRQSLGQGLEFLIYFQGNSAPDKSGLPSDRFSAERTGGSVSTLTIQRTQQEDSAVYLCASSVGRDNEKLFFGSGTQLSVL.

The chain carries TRBV20-1 and TRBJ2-2; maybe TRBD2 (6 bases). V lost 6 bases and J 3 bases, leaving 17 bases between the germline ends. The germline V gene encodes CDR1 DFQATT and CDR2 SNEGSKA (reference sequence). The CDR3 contains 15 residues. CDR3 region: CSAGRGMGDTGELFF. CDR3 DNA sequence: TGCAGTGCCGGACGGGGGATGGGTGACACCGGGGAGCTGTTTTTT.

CDR3 amino acids: CSARDPGTVGKETQYF. CDR3 nucleotide sequence: TGCAGTGCTAGAGACCCCGGGACGGTTGGGAAAGAGACCCAGTACTTC. This chain uses TRBV20-1 with TRBJ2-5, with D perhaps matching TRBD1 or TRBD2 (5 bases each). The V gene's germline CDR1 is DFQATT and CDR2 SNEGSKA (reference sequence). This CDR3 spans 16 amino acids. V lost 0 bases, J lost 3 bases, and 17 bases lay in between.